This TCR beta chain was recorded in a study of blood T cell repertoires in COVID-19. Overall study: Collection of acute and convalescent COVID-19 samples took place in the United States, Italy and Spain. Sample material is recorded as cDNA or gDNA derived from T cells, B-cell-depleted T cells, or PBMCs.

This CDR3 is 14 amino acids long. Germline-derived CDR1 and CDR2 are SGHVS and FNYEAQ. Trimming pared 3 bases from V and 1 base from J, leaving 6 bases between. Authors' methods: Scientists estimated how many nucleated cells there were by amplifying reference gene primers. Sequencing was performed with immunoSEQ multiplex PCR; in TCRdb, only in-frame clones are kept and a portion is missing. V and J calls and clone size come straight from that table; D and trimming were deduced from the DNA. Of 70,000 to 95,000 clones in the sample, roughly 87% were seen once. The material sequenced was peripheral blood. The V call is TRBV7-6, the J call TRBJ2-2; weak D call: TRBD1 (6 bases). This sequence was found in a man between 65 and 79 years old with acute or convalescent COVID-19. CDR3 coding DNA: TGTGCCAGCAGCTTGGGACAGAACACCGGGGAGCTGTTTTTT. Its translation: CASSLGQNTGELFF.